These 9 T cell receptor beta chains were all obtained from the same sample, sequenced in a study of long-term antiretroviral therapy in people with HIV. immunoSEQ v3.0 was run at survey level. Produced via immunoSEQ multiplex PCR; TCRdb's table is partial and in-frame only. This table holds under 20,000 clones, more than 65% found once. Sequenced material: unsorted PBMCs, taken at the start of antiretroviral therapy, before treatment. These receptors were obtained from a man aged 18 to 30 with HIV.

This clone was counted between two and nine times. The chain carries TRBV6-6 and TRBJ2-2; TRBD2 matches at 11 bases. Per germline, CDR1 MNHNY and CDR2 SVGAGI (reference sequence). V gave up 2 bases and J gave up 8 bases; unmatched junction bases: 7. The CDR3 is 16 amino acids. This chain's CDR3 is CASSYPGLADPGELFF. The CDR3 DNA follows: TGTGCCAGCAGTTACCCGGGACTAGCGGACCCAGGGGAGCTGTTTTTT.

This clone was observed a single time. The V call is TRBV5-1, the J call TRBJ2-1, with D perhaps TRBD1 (5 bases). The V and J ends lost 2 bases and 4 bases respectively, with 10 bases between them. The CDR3 spans 14 residues. Germline values: CDR1 SGHRS, CDR2 YFSETQ. The CDR3 coding sequence is TGCGCCAGCAGCTTCGGGCAGGGATACAATGAGCAGTTCTTC. Amino acids: CASSFGQGYNEQFF.

This clone has only a few counts. The J gene is TRBJ2-7, the V gene TRBV6-6; D not certain. Trimming shortened V by 1 base and J by 7 bases, and 11 bases separated the two germline ends. Germline CDR1 and CDR2: MNHNY and SVGAGI (reference sequence). The CDR3 contains 13 residues. CDR3 residues: CASSYLGSGEQYF. CDR3 DNA: TGTGCCAGCAGTTACTTAGGGTCAGGAGAGCAGTACTTC.

The V gene is TRBV19, the J gene TRBJ2-3, with D perhaps being TRBD1 or TRBD2 (6 bases each). This CDR3 has 15 amino acids. Per the germline V gene, CDR1 is LNHDA and CDR2 is SQIVND (reference sequence). V gave up 7 bases and J gave up 0 bases, with 14 bases separating them. The CDR3 DNA follows: TGTGCCAGTAATGAAGGGGGGACAAGCACAGATACGCAGTATTTT. Translating gives CASNEGGTSTDTQYF.

The genes are TRBV11-2 and TRBJ2-7; TRBD1 aligns across 7 bases. CDR1 and CDR2 (germline): SGHAT, FQNNGV. V lost 0 bases, J lost 2 bases, and 4 bases stayed unmatched. The CDR3 length is 15 residues. CDR3 sequence: CASSLEGTAPYEQYF. As DNA, the CDR3 is TGTGCCAGCAGCTTAGAGGGGACAGCTCCCTACGAGCAGTACTTC.

The chain recombines TRBV7-2 with TRBJ2-5; D call uncertain. Trimming shortened V by 5 bases and J by 5 bases, and 6 bases separated the two germline ends. This CDR3 is 11 amino acids long. Germline loops: CDR1 SGHTA, CDR2 FQGNSA. The CDR3 spells CASSHLETQYF. In DNA, the CDR3 is TGTGCCAGCAGCCACCTGGAGACCCAGTACTTC.

This sequence joins TRBV7-9 and TRBJ1-1, with 11 positions matching TRBD1. Germline assignment: CDR1 SEHNR and CDR2 FQNEAQ (reference sequence). The CDR3 is made up of 14 amino acids. The ends lost 5 bases at V and 4 bases at J; junction bases unmatched: 3. The CDR3: CASSRGTGGTEAFF. CDR3 DNA sequence: TGTGCCAGCAGCCGTGGGACAGGGGGCACTGAAGCTTTCTTT.

This clone was detected only a few times. This chain uses TRBV10-3 with TRBJ1-1, with D maybe TRBD1 (6 bases). Deletions cut 6 bases from V and 1 base from J, with 12 bases between. CDR1 and CDR2 from the germline V gene are ENHRY and SYGVKD. This CDR3 has 14 amino acids. The DNA for the CDR3 is TGTGCCATCAGAAGGACAGACGGGAACACTGAAGCTTTCTTT. Its protein product is CAIRRTDGNTEAFF.

This clone is medium-sized by share. The identical CDR3 is also encoded by other nucleotide sequences in the sample. The chain employs TRBV5-8 and TRBJ2-1; tentatively, D is TRBD2 (6 bases). The length of the CDR3 is 13 residues. Trimming removed 0 bases at V and 7 bases at J, with 8 bases between. In germline, CDR1 is SGHTS, CDR2 YDEGEE. CDR3 DNA sequence: TGTGCCAGCAGCTTGGCCGGGGGAAATGAGCAGTTCTTC. Protein product: CASSLAGGNEQFF.